Shown below are 28 T cell receptor beta chains from a single sample sequenced in a study of STAT5B mutations in CD4+ large granular lymphocyte leukemia. Generated by immunoSEQ multiplex PCR, the TCRdb table keeps only in-frame clones and is missing some. The sample records about 48,000 clones, less than 85% being singletons. The sequencing sample was made of CD4+ T cells from blood buffy coats. All receptors derive from a human donor in good health.

The rearrangement links TRBV4-2 to TRBJ1-3; possible D gene TRBD1, 5 bases. The CDR3 is 15 residues long. Germline-derived CDR1 and CDR2 are LGHNA and YNFKEQ. Trimming pared 0 bases from V and 2 bases from J, leaving 8 bases between. This chain's CDR3 is CASSQEVRAGNTIYF. DNA for the CDR3: TGTGCCAGCAGCCAAGAGGTCAGGGCTGGAAACACCATATATTTT.

To note about this clone: At the DNA level, this CDR3 is encoded by other sequences in the same sample as well. The chain recombines TRBV5-1 with TRBJ2-5; D unclear. Germline V gene sequence: CDR1 SGHRS, CDR2 YFSETQ. Trimming took 2 bases from V and 0 from J, leaving 8 bases between them. The CDR3 extends over 14 amino acids. Here the CDR3 DNA reads TGCGCCAGCAGCTTTCTGGGAAACCAAGAGACCCAGTACTTC. It specifies CASSFLGNQETQYF. Using reference TRBV5-1 and TRBJ2-5 for the parts outside the CDR3, the full variable domain is KAGVTQTPRYLIKTRGQQVTLSCSPISGHRSVSWYQQTPGQGLQFLFEYFSETQRNKGNFPGRFSGRQFSNSRSEMNVSTLELGDSALYLCASSFLGNQETQYFGPGTRLLVL.

This chain joins TRBV7-2 and TRBJ2-5; tentatively, D is TRBD2 (6 bases). Between the trimmed V and J ends, which lost 5 bases and 4 bases, there was a span of 11 bases. Germline values: CDR1 SGHTA, CDR2 FQGNSA. The CDR3 runs to 13 residues. The DNA for the CDR3 is TGTGCCAGCAGCCCGGCGGGGTCAGAGACCCAGTACTTC. The encoded protein is CASSPAGSETQYF.

The chain couples TRBV5-8 to TRBJ2-1, with 7 nucleotides matching TRBD2. J was trimmed by 4 bases and V by 4 bases; bases with no gene match: 14. The germline CDR1 and CDR2 sequences are SGHTS and YDEGEE. The CDR3 length is 17 residues. CDR3 sequence reads: CASSLPSWAGDYNEQFF. As DNA, the CDR3 is TGTGCCAGCAGCCTTCCCTCCTGGGCGGGGGATTACAATGAGCAGTTCTTC.

In DNA form, the CDR3 reads TGTGCCTGGAGTCCAACATATAGCGGGGGGGCCGCAGATACGCAGTATTTT. As protein: CAWSPTYSGGAADTQYF. The chain combines TRBV30 with TRBJ2-3; TRBD2 agrees at 11 bases. J lost 4 bases, V lost 2 bases, and 11 bases had no gene match. Germline V gene sequence: CDR1 GTSNPN, CDR2 SVGIG (reference sequence). The CDR3 loop spans 17 amino acids. Full variable domain (missing parts from reference TRBV30 and TRBJ2-3): SQTIHQWPATLVQPVGSPLSLECTVEGTSNPNLYWYRQAAGRGLQLLFYSVGIGQISSEVPQNLSASRPQDRQFILSSKKLLLSDSGFYLCAWSPTYSGGAADTQYFGPGTRLTVL.

Only a few counts were recorded for this clone. The CDR3 DNA is TGTGCCAGCAGCCCCCGACTGAGCGGGGAAGGAAATGAGCAGTTCTTC. As protein: CASSPRLSGEGNEQFF. The J gene is TRBJ2-1, the V gene TRBV4-2, with TRBD2 identical over 7 bases. The V gene end was trimmed by 4 bases and the J gene end by 7 bases; junction bases not matched to a gene: 13. CDR3 length: 16 amino acids. Germline CDR1 and CDR2: LGHNA and YNFKEQ.

This clone occurred a few times. This chain links TRBV6-5 with TRBJ1-6; D might be TRBD1 (5 bases). The CDR3 length is 16 residues. Looked up from germline, CDR1 is MNHEY and CDR2 is SVGAGI. V gave up 2 bases and J gave up 7 bases, with 15 bases separating them. The CDR3 DNA reads as TGTGCCAGCAGTTACCAGCGGCGGGGGGGAAATTCACCCCTCCACTTT. Protein product: CASSYQRRGGNSPLHF.

V gene TRBV18 combines with J gene TRBJ2-5; 8 bases line up with TRBD2. Looked up from germline, CDR1 is KGHSH and CDR2 is LQKENI. CDR3 length: 16 residues. Trimming removed 3 bases from V and 0 bases from J; junction bases left unmatched: 6. The CDR3 reads CASSPGVAGYQETQYF. CDR3 sequence (DNA): TGTGCCAGCTCACCGGGGGTAGCGGGGTACCAAGAGACCCAGTACTTC.

Only a few counts were recorded for this clone. The chain recombines TRBV7-8 with TRBJ1-4, with D hard to call. Trimming pared 1 base from V and 7 bases from J, leaving 10 bases between. The CDR3 spans 14 residues. CDR1 and CDR2 from the germline V gene are SGHVS and FQNEAQ. CDR3 DNA: TGTGCCAGCAGCTTAGTGGGGAATGGTGAAAAACTGTTTTTT. Translated, it gives CASSLVGNGEKLFF.

V is TRBV28 and J is TRBJ2-4; no clear D gene. V lost 4 bases to trimming and J lost 1 base, with 11 bases between them. Per the germline V gene, CDR1 is MDHEN and CDR2 is SYDVKM. The CDR3 consists of 15 residues. Written as DNA, the CDR3 is TGTGCCAGCAGTTCGCCCAATAATGCCAAAAACATTCAGTACTTC. Protein product: CASSSPNNAKNIQYF.

V is TRBV10-3 and J is TRBJ2-3; D not certain. This CDR3 is 11 amino acids long. V lost 8 bases and J lost 0, with 3 bases in between. CDR1 and CDR2 (germline): ENHRY, SYGVKD. The DNA of the CDR3 is TGTGCCATCGCTAGCACAGATACGCAGTATTTT. It yields the protein CAIASTDTQYF.

The chain links TRBV9 to TRBJ1-3; no definite D call. The germline V gene has CDR1 SGDLS and CDR2 YYNGEE. This CDR3 is built from 15 residues. V lost 0 bases and J 7 bases, leaving 14 bases between the germline ends. In DNA, the CDR3 is TGTGCCAGCAGCGTAGCTGGCAGTAGCCGTAACACCATATATTTT. This sequence encodes CASSVAGSSRNTIYF.

This clone was seen more than once but under ten times. The chain couples TRBV5-6 to TRBJ1-5; D is unresolved. V was clipped by 0 bases and J by 6 bases, with 7 bases between them. CDR1 and CDR2 from the germline V gene are SGHDT and YYEEEE. The CDR3 is made up of 13 amino acids. CDR3 amino acids: CASSLGAAQPQHF. CDR3 sequence (DNA): TGTGCCAGCAGCTTGGGTGCTGCTCAGCCCCAGCATTTT. The complete variable domain, with remaining parts taken from reference TRBV5-6 and TRBJ1-5, reads DAGVTQSPTHLIKTRGQQVTLRCSPKSGHDTVSWYQQALGQGPQFIFQYYEEEERQRGNFPDRFSGHQFPNYSSELNVNALLLGDSALYLCASSLGAAQPQHFGDGTRLSIL.

The gene calls are TRBV5-1 and TRBJ1-3; D not certain. CDR1 is SGHRS and CDR2 is YFSETQ in the germline V gene. This CDR3 is built from 14 residues. Trimming shortened V by 1 base and J by 0 bases, and 5 bases separated the two germline ends. DNA of the CDR3: TGCGCCAGCAGCTTGACAGACTCTGGAAACACCATATATTTT. The encoded protein is CASSLTDSGNTIYF.

The chain links TRBV28 to TRBJ1-1; 8 bases align to TRBD1. The V segment lost 7 bases and the J segment 10 bases; nucleotides outside the gene matches: 5. CDR1 and CDR2 (germline): MDHEN, SYDVKM. CDR3 length: 11 residues. The CDR3 nucleotides are TGTGCCAGCAACGATCAGGGGGCAGCTTTCTTT. Protein: CASNDQGAAFF.

V gene TRBV7-6 combines with J gene TRBJ1-3, with 8 bases identical to TRBD1. CDR3 length equals 18 residues. J gave up 0 bases and V 5 bases, and 12 bases lay outside the gene matches. Looked up from germline, CDR1 is SGHVS and CDR2 is FNYEAQ. CDR3 sequence: CASSAEPGQDVSGNTIYF. The CDR3 coding sequence is TGTGCCAGCAGCGCAGAGCCGGGACAGGACGTCTCTGGAAACACCATATATTTT. The entire variable domain, with the rest obtained from reference TRBV7-6 and TRBJ1-3, is as follows: GAGVSQSPRYKVTKRGQDVALRCDPISGHVSLYWYRQALGQGPEFLTYFNYEAQQDKSGLPNDRFSAERPEGSISTLTIQRTEQRDSAMYRCASSAEPGQDVSGNTIYFGEGSWLTVV.

This clone was counted a single time. The CDR3 DNA reads TGTGCCAGTGGGACTAGCGGGGGCGGGGAGACCCAGTACTTC. It yields the protein CASGTSGGGETQYF. The chain joins TRBV28 to TRBJ2-5; 14 bases agree with TRBD2. Looked up from germline, CDR1 is MDHEN and CDR2 is SYDVKM. This CDR3 spans 14 amino acids. V gave up 9 bases and J gave up 5 bases; unmatched junction bases: 5. Drawing the rest from reference TRBV28 and TRBJ2-5, the complete variable domain is DVKVTQSSRYLVKRTGEKVFLECVQDMDHENMFWYRQDPGLGLRLIYFSYDVKMKEKGDIPEGYSVSREKKERFSLILESASTNQTSMYLCASGTSGGGETQYFGPGTRLLVL.

V gene TRBV29-1 combines with J gene TRBJ2-3; TRBD2 might be the D (5 bases). The germline CDR1 and CDR2 sequences are SQVTM and ANQGSEA. V lost 3 bases and J lost 4, with 5 bases in between. The CDR3 spans 11 residues. The CDR3 here is CSVDSADTQYF. The CDR3 DNA is TGCAGCGTTGATAGCGCAGATACGCAGTATTTT.

This clone was picked up one time. The rearrangement joins TRBV7-3 to TRBJ1-2; TRBD1 might be the D (5 bases). V lost 2 bases to trimming and J lost 3 bases, with 13 bases between them. CDR1 SGHTA and CDR2 FQGTGA come from the germline V gene. The length of the CDR3 is 15 residues. The CDR3 region has the DNA TGTGCCAGCAGCTTAGGTTCGGGCAGGGACTATGGCTACACCTTC. It specifies CASSLGSGRDYGYTF.

This rearrangement joins TRBV19 to TRBJ1-5; D may be TRBD1 (5 bases). Trimming took off 5 bases at V and 11 bases at J, with 16 bases between the two ends. The CDR3 is 13 amino acids. CDR1 and CDR2 (germline): LNHDA, SQIVND (reference sequence). This chain's CDR3 is CASSLEERGTQHF. As DNA, the CDR3 is TGTGCCAGTAGTCTGGAGGAGAGGGGTACCCAGCATTTT.

The count of this clone is one. The chain links TRBV4-1 to TRBJ2-1; D is possibly TRBD1 (6 bases). V was trimmed by 3 bases and J by 13 bases, leaving 13 bases between them. CDR1 and CDR2 from the germline V gene are MGHRA and YSYEKL. The CDR3 is 12 amino acids. This CDR3 reads CASSQETGSQFF. The CDR3 nucleotides are TGCGCCAGCAGCCAGGAAACAGGGTCACAGTTCTTC.

V usage is TRBV2 and J usage is TRBJ1-5; 7 bases are shared with TRBD1. The V gene's germline CDR1 is SNHLY and CDR2 FYNNEI. V lost 7 bases and J lost 4; bases outside the gene matches: 10. This CDR3 has 15 residues. The CDR3 DNA is TGTGCCAGCAATTCAGGGGGGGCAACAAATCAGCCCCAGCATTTT. Protein sequence: CASNSGGATNQPQHF.

The chain carries TRBV2 and TRBJ2-1; D possibly corresponds to TRBD1 (5 bases). V lost 4 bases to trimming and J lost 0 bases, with 13 bases between them. CDR3 length: 16 residues. CDR1 SNHLY and CDR2 FYNNEI come from the germline V gene. CDR3 coding DNA: TGTGCCAGCAGTGGGGCAGGGTCCCACTCCTACAATGAGCAGTTCTTC. It codes for CASSGAGSHSYNEQFF. The whole variable domain, remainder taken from reference TRBV2 and TRBJ2-1, is EPEVTQTPSHQVTQMGQEVILRCVPISNHLYFYWYRQILGQKVEFLVSFYNNEISEKSEIFDDQFSVERPDGSNFTLKIRSTKLEDSAMYFCASSGAGSHSYNEQFFGPGTRLTVL.

This clone was seen a handful of times. The rearrangement links TRBV5-1 to TRBJ1-2; 7 nucleotides align to TRBD1. The V and J ends lost 0 bases and 2 bases, in that order; junction bases with no gene match: 4. Germline V CDR1 and CDR2: SGHRS, YFSETQ. CDR3 length: 15 residues. In DNA, the CDR3 is TGCGCCAGCAGCTTGGGTATGACAGGGAACTATGGCTACACCTTC. Amino acid sequence: CASSLGMTGNYGYTF. The variable domain in full, with the rest retrieved from reference TRBV5-1 and TRBJ1-2, is KAGVTQTPRYLIKTRGQQVTLSCSPISGHRSVSWYQQTPGQGLQFLFEYFSETQRNKGNFPGRFSGRQFSNSRSEMNVSTLELGDSALYLCASSLGMTGNYGYTFGSGTRLTVV.

The chain has TRBV29-1 and TRBJ2-1; D unresolved. The CDR3 is 16 amino acids. CDR1 is SQVTM and CDR2 is ANQGSEA in the germline V gene. V gave up 0 bases and J gave up 0 bases, with 12 bases separating them. The CDR3: CSVEDHATSSYNEQFF. As DNA, the CDR3 is TGCAGCGTTGAAGATCACGCTACGAGCTCCTACAATGAGCAGTTCTTC.

Here the CDR3 reads CASSWTSAGDSTDTQYF. The CDR3 region has the DNA TGTGCCAGCAGCTGGACCTCAGCGGGGGATTCGACAGATACGCAGTATTTT. The chain carries TRBV5-6 and TRBJ2-3; 8 bases are a match to TRBD2. Trimming removed 3 bases from V and 3 bases from J; junction bases left unmatched: 12. The CDR3 covers 17 residues. Germline V gene sequence: CDR1 SGHDT, CDR2 YYEEEE.

CDR3 loop: CASSFGGGGGASEAFF. In DNA, the CDR3 is TGTGCCAGCAGCTTCGGTGGGGGCGGTGGGGCCTCTGAAGCTTTCTTT. This rearrangement joins TRBV5-8 to TRBJ1-1, with D possibly matching TRBD1 (6 bases). The CDR3 contains 16 residues. Trimming removed 2 bases from V and 6 bases from J, with 20 bases in between. Per the germline V gene, CDR1 is SGHTS and CDR2 is YDEGEE.

This chain joins TRBV5-1 and TRBJ1-6, with a weak D call TRBD1 (6 bases). The CDR3 has 14 residues. The germline gives CDR1 SGHRS, CDR2 YFSETQ. V was trimmed by 0 bases and J by 8 bases, leaving 9 bases between them. The CDR3 DNA follows: TGCGCCAGCAGCTTGGAGGGGGACGATTCACCCCTCCACTTT. Protein: CASSLEGDDSPLHF. Combining the CDR3 with reference TRBV5-1 and TRBJ1-6 gives the whole variable domain KAGVTQTPRYLIKTRGQQVTLSCSPISGHRSVSWYQQTPGQGLQFLFEYFSETQRNKGNFPGRFSGRQFSNSRSEMNVSTLELGDSALYLCASSLEGDDSPLHFGNGTRLTVT.